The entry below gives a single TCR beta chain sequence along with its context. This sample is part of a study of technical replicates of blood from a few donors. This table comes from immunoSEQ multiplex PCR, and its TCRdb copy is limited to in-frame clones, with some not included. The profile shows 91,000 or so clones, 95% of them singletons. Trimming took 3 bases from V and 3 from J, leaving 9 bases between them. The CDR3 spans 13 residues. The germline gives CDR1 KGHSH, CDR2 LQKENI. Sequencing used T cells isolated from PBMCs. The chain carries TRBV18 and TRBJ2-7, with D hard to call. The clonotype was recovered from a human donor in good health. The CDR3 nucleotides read TGTGCCAGCTCACCGCCCACTCTCTACGAGCAGTACTTC. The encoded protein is CASSPPTLYEQYF.